In its sample, the clone carrying this T cell receptor (beta chain) was seen a few times. Its antigen is currently unknown. The data belong to a study of vaccination effects on CD4 cells after COVID-19. Study background: After the second dose, samples were taken at median day 72. Study results and limitations: Just 1 of 255 vaccine-induced clones in healthy recipients was cross-reactive. After vaccination, at late timepoints, clones induced by infection and by vaccine contracted markedly.

The CDR3 runs to 14 residues. CDR1 is SEHNR, CDR2 FQNEAQ, per germline (reference sequence). The V end was cut by 4 bases, the J end by 0 bases, with 8 bases between. Sequencing in the ViraFEST assay came after antigen-specific CD4+ T cells had been expanded with viral peptide pools, which were used to stimulate PBMC. Following 10 days of culture, CD4+ T cells were isolated. Everyone in the study got two shots of either the BNT162b2 or mRNA-1273 vaccine. Half the medium was swapped for IL-2 medium on days 3 and 7. Profiled with immunoSEQ multiplex PCR; TCRdb holds only in-frame clones, not every one. The table lists approximately 30,000 clones, approximately 69% of them singletons.

The chain employs TRBV7-9 and TRBJ2-3; D remains ambiguous. Sequenced material: CD4+ T cells from PBMCs cultured with SARS-CoV-2 spike peptides, taken after COVID-19 vaccination. The clonotype was recovered from a human donor who received a COVID-19 vaccine. CDR3 region: CASSSTSSTDTQYF. The CDR3 DNA reads as TGTGCCAGCAGCTCAACTTCTAGCACAGATACGCAGTATTTT.